The subject of this entry is one T cell receptor (beta chain). No antigen is known for it. One base away there is no much larger clone; base qualities are not given. To prepare the library, the immunoSEQ multiplex PCR assay was applied. An external provider carried out the TCRbeta CDR3 sequencing as a commercial service. The paper's processing steps were these. The analyses used productive nucleotide sequences together with amino acid sequences obtained by in silico translation. To equalise sample size, diversity was assessed as Renyi entropy across alpha values by taking the median of 200 repeated subsamples. Pairwise repertoire distance was calculated as one minus the Chao-modified Jaccard index to correct for under-sampling and was used for clustering. Frequency-weighted overlap with synovial clonotypes was calculated across 200 sample sizes, using 200 draws without replacement for each, and the value reported was the one at the size of the smaller sample. The table comes from immuneACCESS by way of TCRdb, which keeps in-frame sequences with V and J called. Part of the clones is missing from these tables; in studies checked, under half for an unresolved V gene and the rest for unknown reasons. The DNA gave D and trimming, while V, J and clone size come from that table. The table for this sample lists fewer than 40,000 clones; around 95% of them were counted only once. 0.15% to 0.2% of the sample is taken by the ten largest.

The record originates from a study of circulating and synovial CD4+ cells in juvenile arthritis (dated by TCRdb to the mid-2010s). Background for the entire study: TCRbeta CDR3 repertoires of circulating HLA-DR+ CD4 T cells, bulk blood CD4 T cells and synovial CD4 T cells were compared within each patient. Repertoire sequencing was performed with the aim of confirming enrichment of synovial clonotypes in a circulating synovial-like CD4 T cell subset. What the work shows at the level of the full study, not this receptor alone: Circulating pathogenic-like lymphocytes clustered together with synovial T cells and shared a substantially larger fraction of CDR3 sequences with synovium than bulk blood did. Synovial and circulating pathogenic-like lymphocyte repertoires were less diverse than bulk blood CD4 repertoires, with some CPL samples as oligoclonal as synovium. Overlap with synovium increased with sequencing depth, so measured shared-clonotype fractions likely underestimated the full repertoire overlap. Because CPL samples and bulk blood CD4 samples differed in T cell genome counts by at least an order of magnitude, sample-size effects were addressed. Traditional Vbeta family usage analysis did not detect the difference between circulating pathogenic-like lymphocytes and bulk blood T cells.

The CDR3 sequence holds 13 residues, the cysteine and phenylalanine included. The kept DNA is CDR3 alone, 39 bases in frame from the first base. V is cut back by 5 bases and J by 9 bases, with 7 bases in the junction unmatched. Looking up the germline V gene (reference sequence) yields CDR1 LNHDA and CDR2 SQIVND. The sequenced samples came from patients who had active juvenile idiopathic arthritis. Cells were sorted immediately after thawing, with dead cells excluded using Live/Dead Fixable Near-IR Stain. The sequenced material came from CD4+ T cells from blood. The chain is encoded by TRBV19 joined to TRBJ1-3; 7 bases in the junction line up with TRBD1. This receptor was identified in a human donor with juvenile idiopathic arthritis. CDR3 sequence: CASSPKGATTIYF. The DNA reads as follows: TGTGCCAGTAGTCCAAAGGGGGCTACCACCATATATTTT.